A selection of T cell receptor beta chains follows, all from one sample in a study of cytomegalovirus exposure and HLA in healthy donors. Sequenced by immunoSEQ multiplex PCR; TCRdb stores in-frame clones only, minus some. The table lists tens of thousands of clones, roughly four fifths of them singletons. The sequencing input was PBMCs. The receptors here all came from a man aged 40-49 years in good health and CMV-seronegative. CDR3s include the opening cysteine and the closing phenylalanine or tryptophan. D genes are given only for firm matches. The size entry is marked missing in some rows and otherwise reads once, few, many or a size class.

V gene: TRBV10-2; D gene: NA; clone size: NA; J gene: TRBJ1-5; CDR3 length: 14; CDR3 DNA: TGCGCCAGCAGTCATCGTGTGGGCGATCAGCCCCAGCATTTT; CDR3 protein: CASSHRVGDQPQHF
V gene: TRBV7-2; D gene: NA; clone size: NA; J gene: TRBJ2-1; CDR3 length: 14; CDR3 DNA: TGTGCCAGCAGCTTGGACGGACTGGCTCTTCGCCAGTTCTTC; CDR3 protein: CASSLDGLALRQFF
V gene: TRBV10-2; D gene: TRBD2; clone size: NA; J gene: TRBJ2-5; CDR3 length: 15; CDR3 DNA: TGCGCCAGCAGAGCGGGACTAGCACGGAGTAATACCCAGTACTTC; CDR3 protein: CASRAGLARSNTQYF
V gene: TRBV7-9; D gene: TRBD2; clone size: NA; J gene: TRBJ2-2; CDR3 length: 15; CDR3 DNA: TGTGCCAGCAGCACGGGACTAGCGATCACCGGGGAGCTGTTTTTT; CDR3 protein: CASSTGLAITGELFF
V gene: TRBV27; D gene: NA; clone size: NA; J gene: TRBJ1-4; CDR3 length: 15; CDR3 DNA: TGTGCCAGCGCTAAGGGGCTTGCAACTAATGAAAAACTGTTTTTT; CDR3 protein: CASAKGLATNEKLFF
V gene: TRBV25-1; D gene: NA; clone size: NA; J gene: TRBJ2-2; CDR3 length: 18; CDR3 DNA: TGTGCCAGCACTGTCAGCCTAAACCAGGGGGGAGACACCGGGGAGCTGTTTTTT; CDR3 protein: CASTVSLNQGGDTGELFF
V gene: TRBV28; D gene: NA; clone size: NA; J gene: TRBJ1-1; CDR3 length: 14; CDR3 DNA: TGTGCCAGCATACCACAGGGAGGGAGCACTGAAGCTTTCTTT; CDR3 protein: CASIPQGGSTEAFF
V gene: TRBV30; D gene: TRBD2; clone size: NA; J gene: TRBJ2-1; CDR3 length: 15; CDR3 DNA: TGTGCCTGGAGTGTCGGTAGCGGGATGTACAATGAGCAGTTCTTC; CDR3 protein: CAWSVGSGMYNEQFF
V gene: TRBV6-5; D gene: NA; clone size: few; J gene: TRBJ1-5; CDR3 length: 13; CDR3 DNA: TGTGCCAGCAGTTTAGATAGCAATCAGCCCCAGCATTTT; CDR3 protein: CASSLDSNQPQHF
V gene: TRBV5-1; D gene: NA; clone size: NA; J gene: TRBJ1-4; CDR3 length: 17; CDR3 DNA: TGCGCCAGCAGCCCTGGAGGACGGATTACAACTAATGAAAAACTGTTTTTT; CDR3 protein: CASSPGGRITTNEKLFF
V gene: TRBV7-2; D gene: TRBD2; clone size: NA; J gene: TRBJ2-7; CDR3 length: 15; CDR3 DNA: TGTGCCAGCAGGCCGGCGGCGGGAGGGATCTACGAGCAGTACTTC; CDR3 protein: CASRPAAGGIYEQYF
V gene: TRBV29-1; D gene: TRBD2; clone size: NA; J gene: TRBJ2-1; CDR3 length: 15; CDR3 DNA: TGCAGCGTCAACCGACTAGCGGGGGGGAGCAATGAGCAGTTCTTC; CDR3 protein: CSVNRLAGGSNEQFF
V gene: TRBV9; D gene: TRBD2; clone size: NA; J gene: TRBJ2-3; CDR3 length: 15; CDR3 DNA: TGTGCCAGCAGCAAACTAGCGGCTAGCACAGATACGCAGTATTTT; CDR3 protein: CASSKLAASTDTQYF
V gene: TRBV14; D gene: TRBD2; clone size: NA; J gene: TRBJ2-7; CDR3 length: 15; CDR3 DNA: TGTGCCAGCAGCCCCGTCCGGGGGGGGTTTTACGAGCAGTACTTC; CDR3 protein: CASSPVRGGFYEQYF
V gene: TRBV19; D gene: TRBD2; clone size: NA; J gene: TRBJ2-1; CDR3 length: 15; CDR3 DNA: TGTGCCAGTAGTCCCCGACTAGCGGGCCTGGGGGAGCAGTTCTTC; CDR3 protein: CASSPRLAGLGEQFF
V gene: TRBV2; D gene: TRBD2; clone size: few; J gene: TRBJ2-3; CDR3 length: 17; CDR3 DNA: TGTGCCAGCAGTGAAATTCTGGGGCTAGCGGACACAGATACGCAGTATTTT; CDR3 protein: CASSEILGLADTDTQYF
V gene: TRBV7-6; D gene: TRBD1; clone size: few; J gene: TRBJ1-1; CDR3 length: 13; CDR3 DNA: TGTGCCAGCAGCGAAGGGGGCAGGGCTGAAGCTTTCTTT; CDR3 protein: CASSEGGRAEAFF
V gene: TRBV5-1; D gene: TRBD2; clone size: NA; J gene: TRBJ2-3; CDR3 length: 14; CDR3 DNA: TGCGCCAGCAGAGAGCGGGGGAAAACAGATACGCAGTATTTT; CDR3 protein: CASRERGKTDTQYF
V gene: TRBV29-1; D gene: NA; clone size: once; J gene: TRBJ2-2; CDR3 length: 14; CDR3 DNA: TGCAGCGCTCCGACACCTACGAACACCGGGGAGCTGTTTTTT; CDR3 protein: CSAPTPTNTGELFF
V gene: TRBV29-1; D gene: TRBD2; clone size: NA; J gene: TRBJ2-3; CDR3 length: 15; CDR3 DNA: TGCAGCGTTGGGCAACTAGCGGGGCCCACAGATACGCAGTATTTT; CDR3 protein: CSVGQLAGPTDTQYF
V gene: TRBV2; D gene: TRBD2; clone size: NA; J gene: TRBJ2-3; CDR3 length: 15; CDR3 DNA: TGTGCCAGCAGCCCACTAGCGGGAGGCACAGATACGCAGTATTTT; CDR3 protein: CASSPLAGGTDTQYF
V gene: TRBV5-1; D gene: NA; clone size: NA; J gene: TRBJ1-1; CDR3 length: 13; CDR3 DNA: TGCGCCAGCAGCAGGGTGGCGGGCACTGAAGCTTTCTTT; CDR3 protein: CASSRVAGTEAFF
V gene: TRBV6-5; D gene: TRBD1; clone size: few; J gene: TRBJ2-3; CDR3 length: 15; CDR3 DNA: TGTGCCAGCAGCCGGACAGGGTGGTTGACAGATACGCAGTATTTT; CDR3 protein: CASSRTGWLTDTQYF
V gene: TRBV6-6; D gene: NA; clone size: NA; J gene: TRBJ2-5; CDR3 length: 15; CDR3 DNA: TGTGCCAGCAGTTACTTGGAGCCGGGATTCGAGACCCAGTACTTC; CDR3 protein: CASSYLEPGFETQYF
V gene: TRBV28; D gene: NA; clone size: NA; J gene: TRBJ1-5; CDR3 length: 13; CDR3 DNA: TGTGCCTCAAACCGGGATTCGAATCAGCCCCAGCATTTT; CDR3 protein: CASNRDSNQPQHF
V gene: TRBV28; D gene: NA; clone size: NA; J gene: TRBJ2-5; CDR3 length: 16; CDR3 DNA: TGTGCCAGCAGTTTCATACGGGGTATGGGTGCGGAGACCCAGTACTTC; CDR3 protein: CASSFIRGMGAETQYF
V gene: TRBV7-9; D gene: NA; clone size: NA; J gene: TRBJ2-7; CDR3 length: 14; CDR3 DNA: TGTGCCAGCGTCTCGGAGACTATAACCCACGAGCAGTACTTC; CDR3 protein: CASVSETITHEQYF
V gene: TRBV28; D gene: TRBD2; clone size: NA; J gene: TRBJ2-7; CDR3 length: 17; CDR3 DNA: TGTGCCAGCAGCACACCACGCCGGACTAGCGGAACCTACGAGCAGTACTTC; CDR3 protein: CASSTPRRTSGTYEQYF
V gene: TRBV5-8; D gene: NA; clone size: NA; J gene: TRBJ1-5; CDR3 length: 15; CDR3 DNA: TGTGCCAGCAGCTTGCGCGGTCGGAGCAATCAGCCCCAGCATTTT; CDR3 protein: CASSLRGRSNQPQHF
V gene: TRBV9; D gene: NA; clone size: NA; J gene: TRBJ2-1; CDR3 length: 18; CDR3 DNA: TGTGCCAGCAGCCCTCGGGTTGGAGGCTCGAGCTCCTACAATGAGCAGTTCTTC; CDR3 protein: CASSPRVGGSSSYNEQFF
V gene: TRBV7-2; D gene: NA; clone size: NA; J gene: TRBJ2-7; CDR3 length: 14; CDR3 DNA: TGTGCCAGCAGCTTAGGGGGGCAATCGGTAGAGCAGTACTTC; CDR3 protein: CASSLGGQSVEQYF
V gene: TRBV27; D gene: TRBD2; clone size: NA; J gene: TRBJ2-7; CDR3 length: 14; CDR3 DNA: TGTGCCAGCAGTACAGGACTAGGAGGCTACGAGCAGTACTTC; CDR3 protein: CASSTGLGGYEQYF
V gene: TRBV27; D gene: NA; clone size: NA; J gene: TRBJ1-5; CDR3 length: 14; CDR3 DNA: TGTGCCAGCAGTTCAAGACAGGTTAGCCAGCCCCAGCATTTT; CDR3 protein: CASSSRQVSQPQHF
V gene: TRBV18; D gene: NA; clone size: NA; J gene: TRBJ2-2; CDR3 length: 15; CDR3 DNA: TGTGCCAGCTCACCACGAGGACAATTCACCGGGGAGCTGTTTTTT; CDR3 protein: CASSPRGQFTGELFF
V gene: TRBV10-3; D gene: TRBD1; clone size: NA; J gene: TRBJ2-1; CDR3 length: 18; CDR3 DNA: TGTGCCATCAGTGAGGGTAAAAGGGGGACAGCCTCCTACAATGAGCAGTTCTTC; CDR3 protein: CAISEGKRGTASYNEQFF
V gene: TRBV28; D gene: NA; clone size: NA; J gene: TRBJ1-5; CDR3 length: 18; CDR3 DNA: TGTGCCAGCGAATGGACAGCCCCCGGCGCTAATAGTTTGCAGCCCCAGCATTTT; CDR3 protein: CASEWTAPGANSLQPQHF
V gene: TRBV9; D gene: NA; clone size: NA; J gene: TRBJ2-7; CDR3 length: 14; CDR3 DNA: TGTGCCAGCAGCAGGGACGGGACAACCTACGAGCAGTACTTC; CDR3 protein: CASSRDGTTYEQYF
V gene: TRBV30; D gene: TRBD2; clone size: NA; J gene: TRBJ2-3; CDR3 length: 14; CDR3 DNA: TGTGCCTGCGATTTAGCGGGAGAGGGGGTCCCGCAGTATTTT; CDR3 protein: CACDLAGEGVPQYF
V gene: TRBV5-4; D gene: TRBD2; clone size: NA; J gene: TRBJ2-7; CDR3 length: 15; CDR3 DNA: TGTGCCAGCAGCCCCGCGGGAGGCGGTAACGACGAGCAGTACTTC; CDR3 protein: CASSPAGGGNDEQYF
V gene: TRBV21-1; D gene: NA; clone size: NA; J gene: TRBJ2-4; CDR3 length: 18; CDR3 DNA: TGTGCCAGCAGCAAAGATTCCAGGACAGCGTTAGCCAAAAACATTCAGTACTTC; CDR3 protein: CASSKDSRTALAKNIQYF
V gene: TRBV7-9; D gene: TRBD1; clone size: NA; J gene: TRBJ2-3; CDR3 length: 14; CDR3 DNA: TGTGCCAGCAGCTTAGGACAGGGAACAGATACGCAGTATTTT; CDR3 protein: CASSLGQGTDTQYF
V gene: TRBV15; D gene: TRBD2; clone size: NA; J gene: TRBJ2-5; CDR3 length: 16; CDR3 DNA: TGTGCCACCAGCAGGAGACTAGCGGGGAGACAAGAGACCCAGTACTTC; CDR3 protein: CATSRRLAGRQETQYF